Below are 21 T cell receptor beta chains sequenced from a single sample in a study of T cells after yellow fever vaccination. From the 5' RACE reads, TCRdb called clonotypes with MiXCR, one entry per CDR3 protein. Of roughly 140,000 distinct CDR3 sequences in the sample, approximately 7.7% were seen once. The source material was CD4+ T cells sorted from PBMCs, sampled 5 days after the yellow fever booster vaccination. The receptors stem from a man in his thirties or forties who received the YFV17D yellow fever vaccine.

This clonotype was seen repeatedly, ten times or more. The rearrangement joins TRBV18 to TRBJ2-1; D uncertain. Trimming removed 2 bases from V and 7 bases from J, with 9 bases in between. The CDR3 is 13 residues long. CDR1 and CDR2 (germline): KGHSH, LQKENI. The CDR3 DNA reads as TGTGCCAGCTCACCAACTTTCGCAAATGAGCAGTTCTTC. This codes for CASSPTFANEQFF.

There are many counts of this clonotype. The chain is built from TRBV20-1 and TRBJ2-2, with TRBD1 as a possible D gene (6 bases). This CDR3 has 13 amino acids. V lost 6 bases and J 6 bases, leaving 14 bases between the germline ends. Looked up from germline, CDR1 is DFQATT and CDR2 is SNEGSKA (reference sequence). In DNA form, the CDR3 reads TGCAGTGCCCCGGTGGGGGCGCCCGGGGAGCTGTTTTTT. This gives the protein CSAPVGAPGELFF.

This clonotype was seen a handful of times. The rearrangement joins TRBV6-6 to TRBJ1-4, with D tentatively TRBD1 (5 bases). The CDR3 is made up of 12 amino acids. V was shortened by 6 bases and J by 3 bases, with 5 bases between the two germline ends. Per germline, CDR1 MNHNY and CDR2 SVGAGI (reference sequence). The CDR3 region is CASRTANEKLFF. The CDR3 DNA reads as TGTGCCAGCAGGACAGCTAATGAAAAACTGTTTTTT.

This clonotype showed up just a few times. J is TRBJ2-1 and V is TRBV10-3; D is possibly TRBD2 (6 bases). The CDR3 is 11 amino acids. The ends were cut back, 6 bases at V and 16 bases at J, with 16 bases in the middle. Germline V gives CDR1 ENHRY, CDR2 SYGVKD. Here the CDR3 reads CAIREEGPHFF. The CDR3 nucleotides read TGTGCCATCAGGGAGGAGGGCCCTCACTTCTTC.

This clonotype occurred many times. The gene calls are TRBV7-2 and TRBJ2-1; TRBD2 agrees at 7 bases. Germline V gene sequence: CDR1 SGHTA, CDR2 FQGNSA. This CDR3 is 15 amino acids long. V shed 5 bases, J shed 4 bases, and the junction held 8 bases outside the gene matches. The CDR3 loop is CASSRSGLPYNEQFF. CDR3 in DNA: TGTGCCAGCAGCAGGTCGGGACTACCTTACAATGAGCAGTTCTTC.

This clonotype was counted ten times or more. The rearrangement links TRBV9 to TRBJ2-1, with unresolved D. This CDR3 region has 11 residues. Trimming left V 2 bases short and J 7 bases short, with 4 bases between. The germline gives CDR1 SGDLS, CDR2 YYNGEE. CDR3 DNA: TGTGCCAGCAGCGTCCTAAATGAGCAGTTCTTC. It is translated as CASSVLNEQFF.

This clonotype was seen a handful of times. The CDR3 DNA reads as TGCAGTGCTAGCGATGGAGGGGGATACACCTTC. Its protein product is CSASDGGGYTF. The chain carries TRBV20-1 and TRBJ1-2, with a tentative D call TRBD1 (6 bases). V gave up 3 bases and J gave up 11 bases, with 13 bases separating them. CDR1 is DFQATT, CDR2 SNEGSKA, per germline (reference sequence). The CDR3 sequence is 11 residues long.

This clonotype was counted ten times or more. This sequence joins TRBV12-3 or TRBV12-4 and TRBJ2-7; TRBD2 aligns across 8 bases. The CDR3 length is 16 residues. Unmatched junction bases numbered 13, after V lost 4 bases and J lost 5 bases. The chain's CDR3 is CASSSPPRGRYNEQYF. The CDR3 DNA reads TGTGCCAGCAGTTCTCCCCCCCGCGGGAGGTATAACGAGCAGTACTTC.

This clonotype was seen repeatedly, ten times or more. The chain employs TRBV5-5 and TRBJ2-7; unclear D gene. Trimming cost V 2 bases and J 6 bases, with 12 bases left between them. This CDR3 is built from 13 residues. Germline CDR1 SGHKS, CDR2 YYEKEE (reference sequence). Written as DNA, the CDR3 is TGTGCCAGCAGCTTCACAGATGCCGGCGAGCAGTACTTC. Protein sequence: CASSFTDAGEQYF.

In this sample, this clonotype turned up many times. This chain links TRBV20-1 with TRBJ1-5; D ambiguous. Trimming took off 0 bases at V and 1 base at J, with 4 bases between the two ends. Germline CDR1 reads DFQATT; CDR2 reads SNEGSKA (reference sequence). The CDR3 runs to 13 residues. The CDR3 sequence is CSARDQSNQPQHF. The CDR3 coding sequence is TGCAGTGCTAGAGACCAGAGCAATCAGCCCCAGCATTTT.

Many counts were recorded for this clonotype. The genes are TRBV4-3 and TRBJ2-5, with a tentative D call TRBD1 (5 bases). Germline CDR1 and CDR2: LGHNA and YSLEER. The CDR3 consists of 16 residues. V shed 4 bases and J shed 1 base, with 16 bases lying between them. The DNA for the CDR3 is TGCGCCAGCAGCCTCTATTTACACAGGCTCCAAGAGACCCAGTACTTC. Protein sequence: CASSLYLHRLQETQYF.

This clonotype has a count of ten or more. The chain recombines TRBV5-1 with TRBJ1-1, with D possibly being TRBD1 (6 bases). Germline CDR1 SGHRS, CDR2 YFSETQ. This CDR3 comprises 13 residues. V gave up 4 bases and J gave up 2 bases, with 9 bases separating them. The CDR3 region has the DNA TGCGCCAGCAGCACGGGGGGCAACACTGAAGCTTTCTTT. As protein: CASSTGGNTEAFF.

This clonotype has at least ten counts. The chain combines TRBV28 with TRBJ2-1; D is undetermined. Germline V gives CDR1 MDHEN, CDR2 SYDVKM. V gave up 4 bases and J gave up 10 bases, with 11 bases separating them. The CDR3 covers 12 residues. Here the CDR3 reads CASSSLGFEQFF. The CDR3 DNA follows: TGTGCCAGCAGTTCACTCGGCTTCGAGCAGTTCTTC.

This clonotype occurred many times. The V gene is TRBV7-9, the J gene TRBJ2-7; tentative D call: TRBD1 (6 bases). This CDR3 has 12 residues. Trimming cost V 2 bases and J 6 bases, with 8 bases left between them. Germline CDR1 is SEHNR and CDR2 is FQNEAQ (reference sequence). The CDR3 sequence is CASSLQGPEQYF. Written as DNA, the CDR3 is TGTGCCAGCAGCTTACAGGGGCCCGAGCAGTACTTC.

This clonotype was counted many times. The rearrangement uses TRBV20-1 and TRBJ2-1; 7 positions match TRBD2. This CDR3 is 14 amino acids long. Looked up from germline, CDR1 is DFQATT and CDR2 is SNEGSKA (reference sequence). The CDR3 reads CSPWSGETRHEQFF. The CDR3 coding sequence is TGCAGCCCCTGGAGCGGGGAGACCCGGCATGAGCAGTTCTTC.

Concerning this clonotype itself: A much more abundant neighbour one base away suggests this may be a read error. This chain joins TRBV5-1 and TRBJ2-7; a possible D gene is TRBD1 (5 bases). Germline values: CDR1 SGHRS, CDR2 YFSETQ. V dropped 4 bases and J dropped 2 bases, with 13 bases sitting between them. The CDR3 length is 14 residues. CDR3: CASSRGHGAYEQYF. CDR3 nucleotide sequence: TGCGCCAGCAGCCGAGGACATGGCGCCTACGAGCAGTACTTC.

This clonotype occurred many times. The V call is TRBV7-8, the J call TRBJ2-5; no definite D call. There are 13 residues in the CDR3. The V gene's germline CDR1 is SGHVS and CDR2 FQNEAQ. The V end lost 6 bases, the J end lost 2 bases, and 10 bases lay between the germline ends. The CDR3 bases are TGTGCCAGCAGAGGCAGGCAACAAGAGACCCAGTACTTC. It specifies CASRGRQQETQYF.

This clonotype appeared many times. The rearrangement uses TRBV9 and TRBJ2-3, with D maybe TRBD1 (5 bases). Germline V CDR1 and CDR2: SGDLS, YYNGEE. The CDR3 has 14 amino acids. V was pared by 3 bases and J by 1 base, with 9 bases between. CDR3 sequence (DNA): TGTGCCAGCAGCGCCGACAGTGGCACAGATACGCAGTATTTT. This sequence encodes CASSADSGTDTQYF.

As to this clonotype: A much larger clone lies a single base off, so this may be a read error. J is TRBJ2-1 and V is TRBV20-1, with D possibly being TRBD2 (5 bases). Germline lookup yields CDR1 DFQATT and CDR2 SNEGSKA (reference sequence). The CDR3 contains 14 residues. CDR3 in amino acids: CSASWTAIYSEQFF. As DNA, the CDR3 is TGCAGTGCTTCTTGGACTGCTATCTACAGTGAGCAGTTCTTC.

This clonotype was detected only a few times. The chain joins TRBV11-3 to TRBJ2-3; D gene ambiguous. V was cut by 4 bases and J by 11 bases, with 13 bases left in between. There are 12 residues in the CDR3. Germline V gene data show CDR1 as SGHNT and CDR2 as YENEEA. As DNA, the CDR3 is TGTGCCAGCAGCTCCCGGTGGGGTGAGCAGTATTTT. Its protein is CASSSRWGEQYF. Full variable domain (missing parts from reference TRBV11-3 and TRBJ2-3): EAGVVQSPRYKIIEKKQPVAFWCNPISGHNTLYWYLQNLGQGPELLIRYENEEAVDDSQLPKDRFSAERLKGVDSTLKIQPAELGDSAVYLCASSSRWGEQYFGPGTRLTVL.

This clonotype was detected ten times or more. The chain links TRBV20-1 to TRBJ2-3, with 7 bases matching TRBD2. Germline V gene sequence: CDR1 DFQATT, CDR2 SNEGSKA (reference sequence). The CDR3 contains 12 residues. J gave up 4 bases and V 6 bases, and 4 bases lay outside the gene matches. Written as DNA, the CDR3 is TGCAGTGCCCAGCGGGACCCAGATACGCAGTATTTT. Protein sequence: CSAQRDPDTQYF.